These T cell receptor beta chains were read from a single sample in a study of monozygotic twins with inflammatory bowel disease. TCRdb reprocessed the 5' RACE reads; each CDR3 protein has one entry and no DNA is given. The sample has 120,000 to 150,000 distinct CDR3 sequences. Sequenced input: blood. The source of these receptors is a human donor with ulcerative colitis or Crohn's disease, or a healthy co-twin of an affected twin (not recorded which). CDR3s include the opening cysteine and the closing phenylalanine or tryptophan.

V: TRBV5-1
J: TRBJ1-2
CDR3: CASSLGVTNYGYTF

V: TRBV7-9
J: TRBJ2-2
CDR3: CASSLISTGELFF

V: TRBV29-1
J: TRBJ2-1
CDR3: CSATGGLPNEQFF

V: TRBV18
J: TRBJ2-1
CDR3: CASSSGLNEQFF

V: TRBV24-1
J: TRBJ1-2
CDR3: CATSVGRDGYTF

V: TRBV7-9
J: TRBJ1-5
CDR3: CASSLGFTGDPQPQHF

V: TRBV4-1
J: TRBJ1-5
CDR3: CASSQTSGTRNQPQHF

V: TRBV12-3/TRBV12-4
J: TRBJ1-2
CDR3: CASSLMTGSHYGYTF

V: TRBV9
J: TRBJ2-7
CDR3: CASSVATTYEQYF

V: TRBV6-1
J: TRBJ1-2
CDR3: CASSFDRGTQNYGYTF

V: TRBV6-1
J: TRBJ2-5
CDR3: CASRRGQGGDEETQYF

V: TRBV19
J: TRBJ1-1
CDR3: CASSTDRGPAMNTEAFF

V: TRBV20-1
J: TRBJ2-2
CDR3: CSARDGKTRNTGELFF

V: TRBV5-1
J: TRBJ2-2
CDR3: CASTPSSGFTGELFF

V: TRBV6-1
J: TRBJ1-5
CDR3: CASYGMAGSGQPQHF

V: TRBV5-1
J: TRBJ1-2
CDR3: CASSLVSGVGDYGYTF

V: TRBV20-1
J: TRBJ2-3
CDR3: CSARDRASEDTQYF

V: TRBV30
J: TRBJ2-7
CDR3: CAWSGSGTGAYEQYF

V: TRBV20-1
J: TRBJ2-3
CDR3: CSTRYTDTQYF

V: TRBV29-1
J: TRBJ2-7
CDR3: CSVEQGAGYEQYF

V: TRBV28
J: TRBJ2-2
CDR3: CASRIDSTGELFF

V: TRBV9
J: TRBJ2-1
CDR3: CASSVWGRGAYNEQFF

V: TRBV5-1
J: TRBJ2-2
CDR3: CASNDRGEELFF

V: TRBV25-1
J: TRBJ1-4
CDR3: CASSRGPNEKLFF

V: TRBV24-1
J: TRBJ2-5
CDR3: CATSGAGTETQYF

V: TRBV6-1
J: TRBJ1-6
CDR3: CASRVKGAVMYNSPLHF

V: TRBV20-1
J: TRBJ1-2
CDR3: CSARDRVANYGYTF